Each of the 2 T cell receptor beta chains below was sequenced from the same sample in a study of early T cells in non-severe SARS-CoV-2 infection. TCRdb independently ran MiXCR on the 5' RACE reads; one entry per CDR3 protein. The table records about 80,000 distinct CDR3 sequences, 13% to 15% of them present only once. The sequencing sample was made of whole blood. The receptors shown here come from an adult who was a healthcare worker with PCR-confirmed SARS-CoV-2 infection or an uninfected control (not recorded which).

This clonotype has only a few counts. The V and J genes are TRBV6-1 and TRBJ1-1; a weak D match, TRBD1 (6 bases). This CDR3 is 14 amino acids long. Germline V gene sequence: CDR1 MNHNS, CDR2 SASEGT. V was cut by 3 bases and J by 5 bases, with 13 bases left in between. CDR3 sequence: CASSDTPGATEAFF. Written as DNA, the CDR3 is TGTGCCAGCAGTGACACCCCGGGGGCAACTGAAGCTTTCTTT.

In this sample, this clonotype turned up a few times. The chain combines TRBV29-1 with TRBJ1-1, with D hard to call. The germline gives CDR1 SQVTM, CDR2 ANQGSEA. The CDR3 extends over 11 amino acids. The V end was cut by 7 bases, the J end by 4 bases, with 10 bases between. CDR3 residues: CSAERATEAFF. The CDR3 DNA reads as TGCAGCGCGGAGCGGGCCACTGAAGCTTTCTTT. Complete variable domain (other parts from reference TRBV29-1 and TRBJ1-1): SAVISQKPSRDICQRGTSLTIQCQVDSQVTMMFWYRQQPGQSLTLIATANQGSEATYESGFVIDKFPISRPNLTFSTLTVSNMSPEDSSIYLCSAERATEAFFGQGTRLTVV.